This T cell receptor (beta chain) was retrieved from a study of breast tumors, draining lymph nodes, adjacent tissues. Study-wide findings and caveats: The data were judged consistent with most tumor T cells coming from lymph node and expanding in tumor. Compared with basal-like, luminal-like tumors shared significantly more repertoire with nontumor tissue. Tumor TCR diversity was below lymph nodes but above nontumor tissue.

This clonotype appeared many times. Its target is not known. MiXCR, run by TCRdb on the multiplex PCR reads, gives a single entry per CDR3 protein. This table holds about 130,000 distinct CDR3 sequences, 15% to 20% found once. CDR1 is DFQATT and CDR2 is SNEGSKA in the germline V gene (reference sequence). The V and J ends lost 5 bases and 6 bases, in that order; junction bases with no gene match: 8. CDR3 length equals 14 residues. Breast cancer patients provided tissue from their axillary draining lymph nodes. This sequence joins TRBV20-1 and TRBJ2-7; 12 nucleotides line up with TRBD2. The TCR originated in a female donor with breast cancer. Some clones in this sample may be carry-over from other donors' samples. Sequencing input: axillary lymph node tissue. Written as DNA, the CDR3 is TGCAGTGCTGGACGACTAGCGGGAGTGGCCGAGCAGTACTTC. Amino acid sequence: CSAGRLAGVAEQYF.